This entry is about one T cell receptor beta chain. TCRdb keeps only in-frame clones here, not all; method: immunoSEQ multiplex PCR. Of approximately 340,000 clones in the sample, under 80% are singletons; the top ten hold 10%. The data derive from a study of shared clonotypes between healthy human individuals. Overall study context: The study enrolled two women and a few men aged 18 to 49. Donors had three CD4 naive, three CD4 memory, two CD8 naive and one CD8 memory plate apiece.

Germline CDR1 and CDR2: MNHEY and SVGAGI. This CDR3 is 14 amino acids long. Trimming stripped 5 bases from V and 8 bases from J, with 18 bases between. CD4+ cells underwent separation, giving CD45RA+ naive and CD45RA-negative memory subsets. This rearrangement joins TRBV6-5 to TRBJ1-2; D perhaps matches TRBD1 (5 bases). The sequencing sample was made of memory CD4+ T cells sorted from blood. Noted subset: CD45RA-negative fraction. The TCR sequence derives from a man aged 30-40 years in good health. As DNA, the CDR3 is TGTGCCAGCAGTGTGGCGCCCGGGGGTCCCGGCTACACCTTC. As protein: CASSVAPGGPGYTF.